This T cell receptor (beta chain) emerged from a study of radiotherapy plus CTLA-4 blockade in lung cancer. General study results and limits: Alongside interferon-beta, early blood T cell clone dynamics were reportedly the best predictor of response.

This clone was observed a handful of times. Its antigen is currently unknown. CDR3 size: 16 residues. Germline CDR1 reads SNHLY; CDR2 reads FYNNEI. J lost 10 bases, V lost 2 bases, and 13 bases had no gene match. Here immunoSEQ multiplex PCR was the method, and the copy in TCRdb shows in-frame clones only, minus some. The table shows 90,000 to 150,000 clones, with roughly 80% occurring only once. The sample consisted of peripheral blood, taken from a patient treated with radiotherapy plus ipilimumab. The origin of this receptor is a human donor with non-small cell lung cancer who had a partial response to radiotherapy plus ipilimumab. The chain uses TRBV2 and TRBJ2-1; 8 positions agree with TRBD2. The CDR3 spells CASSEQVAGTGREQFF. Here the CDR3 DNA reads TGTGCCAGCAGTGAACAGGTAGCGGGAACTGGTAGGGAGCAGTTCTTC.